This T cell receptor (beta chain) originates from a study of identifying expanded T cells in peripheral blood. Study-wide points: Approximately 1.1 clones differed between technical replicates, versus approximately 16 and 19 over time.

Remarks on this clone: The antigen is not known.

CDR3 length: 13 amino acids. V was clipped by 1 base and J by 16 bases; unmatched bases: 7. The V gene's germline CDR1 is SGHVS and CDR2 FQNEAQ. TCRdb keeps only in-frame clones here, not all; method: immunoSEQ multiplex PCR. In the table there are over 45,000 clones, about 85% of which are singletons. The chain couples TRBV7-8 to TRBJ2-1, with 10 positions matching TRBD2. Sequencing was performed on blood. The clonotype was recovered from a person between 18 and 75 years old in good health. For the CDR3, the DNA is TGTGCCAGCAGCTTAGTTCAGCGGGAGGGAATATTCTTC. Amino acids: CASSLVQREGIFF.